This T cell receptor (beta chain) was captured by sequencing in a study of blood T cell repertoires in COVID-19. Study information: PBMCs, B-cell-depleted T cells, or T cells were the source of the cDNA or gDNA that made up the material.

The junction had 2 bases not matched to a gene; V was cut back by 3 bases and J by 1 base. This CDR3 is 14 amino acids long. Germline values: CDR1 SNHLY, CDR2 FYNNEI. The table came from immunoSEQ multiplex PCR; TCRdb's copy has only in-frame clones and leaves some out. The sample lists approximately 460,000 clones; roughly 87% were seen once. The sample was peripheral blood. The chain links TRBV2 to TRBJ1-2; 7 bases fit TRBD1. The TCR comes from a man aged 18 to 30 with COVID-19, enrolled during active disease. The CDR3 bases are TGTGCCAGCAGTGAGGGGACAGTTAACTATGGCTACACCTTC. This codes for CASSEGTVNYGYTF. Together with reference TRBV2 and TRBJ1-2, the CDR3 gives the full variable domain: EPEVTQTPSHQVTQMGQEVILRCVPISNHLYFYWYRQILGQKVEFLVSFYNNEISEKSEIFDDQFSVERPDGSNFTLKIRSTKLEDSAMYFCASSEGTVNYGYTFGSGTRLTVV.